This entry features one T cell receptor beta chain sequence. These data belong to a study of blood T cell repertoires in COVID-19. Turning to the study itself: Both acute and convalescent COVID-19 samples were obtained from the United States, Italy and Spain. Sources were T cells, B-cell-depleted T cells, or PBMCs; the material itself was cDNA or gDNA.

Germline CDR1 is SGHTS and CDR2 is YDEGEE. Trimming left V 1 base short and J 7 bases short, with 9 bases between. This CDR3 is 12 amino acids long. In the source study's methods: Researchers report that nucleated cell counts were estimated from reference gene primer amplification. The table came from immunoSEQ multiplex PCR; TCRdb's copy has only in-frame clones and leaves some out. The D gene and trimming were derived from the DNA, and the V and J assignments and clone size from that table. The sample holds about 280,000 clones, approximately 90% seen once. This TCR derives from a man in his forties who had been exposed to COVID-19. This chain uses TRBV5-8 with TRBJ2-7, with a tentative D call TRBD2 (5 bases). The specimen sequenced was PBMCs or T cells enriched from blood (not recorded which). In DNA, the CDR3 is TGTGCCAGCAGCTTGCGGGGTCGGGAGCAGTACTTC. This gives the protein CASSLRGREQYF.